Detailed here is one T cell receptor beta chain. This CDR3 has 17 amino acids. Trimming removed 5 bases from V and 2 bases from J, with 21 bases in between. In germline, CDR1 is SEHNR, CDR2 FQNEAQ (reference sequence). In the authors' workflow: For nucleated cells, counts were estimated from reference gene primer amplification. The data were produced by immunoSEQ multiplex PCR, yet TCRdb's version contains in-frame clones alone and is incomplete. V, J and clone size reflect that table, while D and trimming were determined from the DNA. Of about 220,000 clones in the sample, around 80% are singletons; the top ten hold approximately 6.6%. This specimen belongs to a study of blood T cell repertoires in COVID-19.

The sequencing sample was made of peripheral blood. The sequence was obtained from an older woman with acute or convalescent COVID-19. This chain connects TRBV7-9 to TRBJ1-1, with D hard to call. The CDR3 sequence: CASSTHSPGFPNTEAFF. The DNA of the CDR3 is TGTGCCAGCAGCACTCACTCCCCGGGATTCCCAAACACTGAAGCTTTCTTT.